The 4 T cell receptor beta chains below were found in one sample sequenced in a study of blood T cell repertoires in COVID-19. Sequencing used immunoSEQ multiplex PCR; TCRdb keeps in-frame clones, though not all of them. The repertoire holds a few hundred thousand clones, with about nine tenths as singletons. Sequences were obtained from PBMCs or T cells enriched from blood (not recorded which). Receptor source: a woman aged 60-75 years who had recovered from COVID-19.

This rearrangement joins TRBV4-1 to TRBJ2-6; 8 bases align to TRBD1. The V gene's germline CDR1 is MGHRA and CDR2 YSYEKL. The CDR3 is 19 amino acids. V lost 3 bases, J lost 1 base, and 11 bases stayed unmatched. The CDR3 DNA reads TGCGCCAGCAGCCAGAATACAGGGGGAGTTAAGTCTGGGGCCAACGTCCTGACTTTC. This encodes CASSQNTGGVKSGANVLTF.

This sequence joins TRBV13 and TRBJ1-6; no reliable D call. The CDR3 loop spans 15 amino acids. V gave up 5 bases and J gave up 4 bases, with 12 bases separating them. The germline gives CDR1 PRHDT, CDR2 FYEKMQ (reference sequence). CDR3 residues: CASSAREGYNSPLHF. The CDR3 DNA reads as TGTGCCAGCAGCGCTCGGGAGGGTTATAATTCACCCCTCCACTTT.

The chain uses TRBV19 and TRBJ1-4, with 10 positions matching TRBD1. V shed 7 bases and J 7 bases; nucleotides not matched to a gene: 12. CDR1 LNHDA and CDR2 SQIVND come from the germline V gene (reference sequence). The CDR3 runs to 16 residues. The CDR3, as DNA: TGTGCCAGTACTCCCATAGCGGGACAGGGGATTGAAAAACTGTTTTTT. This codes for CASTPIAGQGIEKLFF.

The V call is TRBV14, the J call TRBJ1-1; possibly TRBD1 for D (6 bases). Trimming removed 0 bases from V and 5 bases from J, with 22 bases in between. Germline CDR1 is SGHDN and CDR2 is FVKESK. The CDR3 has 18 residues. CDR3 in amino acids: CASSQDNRPTGTGTEAFF. CDR3 DNA sequence: TGTGCCAGCAGCCAAGATAACCGCCCCACCGGTACAGGGACTGAAGCTTTCTTT.